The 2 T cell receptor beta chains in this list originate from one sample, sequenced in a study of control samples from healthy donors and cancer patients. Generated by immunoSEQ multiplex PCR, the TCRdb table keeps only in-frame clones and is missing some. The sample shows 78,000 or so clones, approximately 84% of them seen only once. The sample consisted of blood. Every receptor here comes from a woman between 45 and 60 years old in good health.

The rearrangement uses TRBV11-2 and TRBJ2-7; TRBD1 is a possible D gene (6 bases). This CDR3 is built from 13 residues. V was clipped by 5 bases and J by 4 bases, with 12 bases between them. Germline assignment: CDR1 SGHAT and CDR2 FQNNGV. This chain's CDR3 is CASSAITGYEQYF. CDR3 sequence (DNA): TGTGCCAGCAGCGCGATCACAGGGTACGAGCAGTACTTC.

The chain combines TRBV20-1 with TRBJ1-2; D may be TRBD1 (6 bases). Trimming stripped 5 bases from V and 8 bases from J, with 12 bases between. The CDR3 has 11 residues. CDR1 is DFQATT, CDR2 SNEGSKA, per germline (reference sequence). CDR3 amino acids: CSAVDSKGYTF. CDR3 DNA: TGCAGTGCTGTGGACAGCAAAGGCTACACCTTC.